Listed below are T cell receptor beta chains from one sample, sequenced in a study of vaccination and CD4 T cells after COVID-19. Antigen specificity for these receptors is unknown. TCRdb re-derived calls from the PCR reads in MiXCR, one entry per CDR3 protein. The sample contains 9,500 to 15,000 distinct CDR3 sequences, approximately 50% of which appear only once. Material for sequencing was CD4+ T cells from blood, cultured in vitro. These receptor sequences come from a human donor who had recovered from COVID-19. CDR3s include the opening cysteine and the closing phenylalanine or tryptophan. The order of the fields is D gene, J gene, V gene, clone size, CDR3 protein, CDR3 DNA. A D gene is named only where the DNA matches it firmly. Some rows have no size entry. The others give once, few or many, or a class for an expanded clone.

d_gene: TRBD1
j_gene: TRBJ1-2
v_gene: TRBV27
abundance: NA
CDR3aa: CASSPWDRGRRGYTF
CDR3nt: TGTGCCAGCAGTCCCTGGGACAGGGGGCGAAGAGGCTACACCTTC

d_gene: TRBD1
j_gene: TRBJ2-7
v_gene: TRBV4-1
abundance: NA
CDR3aa: CASSQEFRGQGFYEQYF
CDR3nt: TGCGCCAGCAGCCAAGAATTTCGGGGACAGGGGTTCTACGAGCAGTACTTC

d_gene: TRBD2
j_gene: TRBJ2-7
v_gene: TRBV7-6
abundance: NA
CDR3aa: CASSLALSGSPPTYEQYF
CDR3nt: TGTGCCAGCAGCTTAGCTCTTAGCGGGAGCCCCCCAACGTACGAGCAGTACTTC

d_gene: TRBD2
j_gene: TRBJ2-7
v_gene: TRBV10-3
abundance: few
CDR3aa: CAISPTLLAGGHEQYF
CDR3nt: TGTGCCATCAGTCCGACCTTACTAGCGGGAGGCCACGAGCAGTACTTC

d_gene: NA
j_gene: TRBJ1-5
v_gene: TRBV27
abundance: few
CDR3aa: CASSRRDTNFNQPQHF
CDR3nt: TGTGCCAGCAGTCGGAGGGACACTAACTTCAATCAGCCCCAGCATTTT

d_gene: TRBD1
j_gene: TRBJ2-5
v_gene: TRBV2
abundance: NA
CDR3aa: CASRDRVGETQYF
CDR3nt: TGTGCCAGCAGGGACAGGGTGGGGGAGACCCAGTACTTC

d_gene: NA
j_gene: TRBJ2-7
v_gene: TRBV6-2/TRBV6-3
abundance: NA
CDR3aa: CASRQGWFYEQYF
CDR3nt: TGTGCCAGCAGGCAGGGATGGTTCTACGAGCAGTACTTC

d_gene: TRBD1
j_gene: TRBJ2-2
v_gene: TRBV10-3
abundance: NA
CDR3aa: CAIRGTGNVGELFF
CDR3nt: TGTGCCATCAGGGGGACAGGGAATGTCGGGGAGCTGTTTTTT

d_gene: NA
j_gene: TRBJ1-2
v_gene: TRBV20-1
abundance: NA
CDR3aa: CSAKVGQSRGYTF
CDR3nt: TGCAGTGCTAAGGTTGGACAGTCTCGAGGCTACACCTTC

d_gene: TRBD1
j_gene: TRBJ1-1
v_gene: TRBV14
abundance: NA
CDR3aa: CASSRIGQGRAFF
CDR3nt: TGTGCCAGCAGCCGGATCGGACAGGGCCGCGCTTTCTTT

d_gene: NA
j_gene: TRBJ1-1
v_gene: TRBV24-1
abundance: NA
CDR3aa: CATSDHGSGNTEAFF
CDR3nt: TGTGCCACCAGTGATCACGGTTCGGGGAACACTGAAGCTTTCTTT

d_gene: NA
j_gene: TRBJ2-1
v_gene: TRBV19
abundance: NA
CDR3aa: CASNGRRGDEQFF
CDR3nt: TGTGCCAGTAACGGTAGGCGGGGAGATGAGCAGTTCTTC

d_gene: TRBD1
j_gene: TRBJ2-7
v_gene: TRBV6-5
abundance: NA
CDR3aa: CASSYTTGGSYEQYF
CDR3nt: TGTGCCAGCAGTTACACTACAGGGGGCTCCTACGAGCAGTACTTC

d_gene: NA
j_gene: TRBJ2-3
v_gene: TRBV7-3
abundance: NA
CDR3aa: CASSSPSGGDTQYF
CDR3nt: TGTGCCAGCAGCTCCCCCTCTGGGGGTGATACGCAGTATTTT

d_gene: NA
j_gene: TRBJ1-1
v_gene: TRBV7-8
abundance: NA
CDR3aa: CASSFQATEAFF
CDR3nt: TGTGCCAGCAGCTTCCAGGCCACTGAAGCTTTCTTT

d_gene: NA
j_gene: TRBJ2-7
v_gene: TRBV27
abundance: NA
CDR3aa: CASSLSSQNSYEQYF
CDR3nt: TGTGCCAGCAGTTTAAGTTCCCAAAACTCCTACGAGCAGTACTTC

d_gene: NA
j_gene: TRBJ1-1
v_gene: TRBV24-1
abundance: NA
CDR3aa: CATSDPQGMNTEAFF
CDR3nt: TGTGCCACCAGTGATCCCCAGGGAATGAACACTGAAGCTTTCTTT

d_gene: TRBD2
j_gene: TRBJ2-1
v_gene: TRBV7-2
abundance: few
CDR3aa: CASSLVTSGRLPNNEQFF
CDR3nt: TGTGCCAGCAGCTTAGTAACGAGCGGGAGGCTGCCAAACAATGAGCAGTTCTTC

d_gene: TRBD2
j_gene: TRBJ2-1
v_gene: TRBV7-8
abundance: once
CDR3aa: CASSTLAGINNEQFF
CDR3nt: TGTGCCAGCAGCACCCTAGCGGGAATAAACAATGAGCAGTTCTTC

d_gene: TRBD2
j_gene: TRBJ2-5
v_gene: TRBV7-9
abundance: few
CDR3aa: CAITRLKERESTYQETQYF
CDR3nt: TGTGCCATCACTCGGCTTAAAGAGCGGGAGTCGACGTACCAAGAGACCCAGTACTTC

d_gene: TRBD1
j_gene: TRBJ1-6
v_gene: TRBV28
abundance: NA
CDR3aa: CASRSGQGYSPLHF
CDR3nt: TGTGCCAGCAGGTCAGGACAGGGCTATTCACCCCTCCACTTT

d_gene: NA
j_gene: TRBJ1-3
v_gene: TRBV11-3
abundance: NA
CDR3aa: CASSLDENTIYF
CDR3nt: TGTGCCAGCAGCTTAGACGAAAACACCATATATTTT

d_gene: NA
j_gene: TRBJ1-6
v_gene: TRBV28
abundance: few
CDR3aa: CASSLVWGQVNSLRSSPLHF
CDR3nt: TGTGCCAGCAGTTTAGTTTGGGGGCAGGTGAATTCCCTACGTAGTTCACCCCTCCACTTT

d_gene: NA
j_gene: TRBJ1-4
v_gene: TRBV2
abundance: NA
CDR3aa: CASRRDEAEEKLFF
CDR3nt: TGTGCCAGCAGGAGGGACGAGGCAGAGGAAAAACTGTTTTTT

d_gene: NA
j_gene: TRBJ1-1
v_gene: TRBV20-1
abundance: NA
CDR3aa: CSVQKNTEAFF
CDR3nt: TGCAGTGTTCAGAAGAACACTGAAGCTTTCTTT

d_gene: NA
j_gene: TRBJ2-5
v_gene: TRBV5-4
abundance: NA
CDR3aa: CASSLDGALGETQYF
CDR3nt: TGTGCCAGCAGCCTAGACGGGGCTTTAGGGGAGACCCAGTACTTC

d_gene: TRBD2
j_gene: TRBJ2-2
v_gene: TRBV20-1
abundance: NA
CDR3aa: CSARDRGGWNTGELFF
CDR3nt: TGCAGTGCTAGAGATCGGGGGGGGTGGAACACCGGGGAGCTGTTTTTT

d_gene: NA
j_gene: TRBJ2-1
v_gene: TRBV20-1
abundance: NA
CDR3aa: CSARKGSVFWEQFF
CDR3nt: TGCAGTGCTAGAAAGGGTTCAGTATTTTGGGAGCAGTTCTTC

d_gene: NA
j_gene: TRBJ2-3
v_gene: TRBV6-4
abundance: few
CDR3aa: CASSASGTDTQYF
CDR3nt: TGTGCCAGCAGTGCTAGCGGCACAGATACGCAGTATTTT

d_gene: NA
j_gene: TRBJ2-3
v_gene: TRBV7-2
abundance: few
CDR3aa: CASSLGTPTDTQYF
CDR3nt: TGTGCCAGCAGCTTAGGGACTCCCACAGATACGCAGTATTTT

d_gene: TRBD1
j_gene: TRBJ1-2
v_gene: TRBV29-1
abundance: few
CDR3aa: CSVGEGASNYGYTF
CDR3nt: TGCAGCGTTGGAGAGGGGGCGAGCAACTATGGCTACACCTTC

d_gene: TRBD2
j_gene: TRBJ2-1
v_gene: TRBV12-3/TRBV12-4
abundance: few
CDR3aa: CASCGGANEQFF
CDR3nt: TGTGCCAGTTGCGGGGGGGCTAATGAGCAGTTCTTC

d_gene: TRBD2
j_gene: TRBJ2-7
v_gene: TRBV4-1
abundance: NA
CDR3aa: CASSQEKREGRIEQYF
CDR3nt: TGCGCCAGCAGCCAAGAAAAGCGGGAGGGCCGAATCGAGCAGTACTTC

d_gene: NA
j_gene: TRBJ1-1
v_gene: TRBV6-2/TRBV6-3
abundance: few
CDR3aa: CASRDPFYMNTEAFF
CDR3nt: TGTGCCAGCAGGGACCCTTTTTACATGAACACTGAAGCTTTCTTT

d_gene: NA
j_gene: TRBJ1-4
v_gene: TRBV7-2
abundance: NA
CDR3aa: CASSRQATNEKLFF
CDR3nt: TGTGCCAGCAGCCGACAGGCAACTAATGAAAAACTGTTTTTT